Given below is one TCR beta chain in context. The specificity of this receptor is unknown. Per-base qualities were not stored, and no clone one base away is much larger. These data belong to a study of identifying expanded T cells in peripheral blood (dated by TCRdb to about 2019). About the study as a whole: Technical replicates were generated by sequencing separate aliquots of the same genomic DNA pool, and four replicates were compared pairwise.

The germline V gene encodes CDR1 LNHDA and CDR2 SQIVND (reference sequence). Trimming accounts for 6 bases at V and 2 bases at J, while the number of junction bases matched to no gene is 5. The CDR3 sequence holds 14 residues, the cysteine and phenylalanine included. Only CDR3 DNA is held: 42 bases, read in frame from base 1. No immune events, such as infections, were documented for the healthy donors during the collection period. To calibrate time-dependent variance in a beta-binomial model of T-cell clone differential abundance, blood repertoires from healthy donors were used as a training cohort. There were roughly ten healthy donors in the training cohort, of whom 3 were female and 7 were male. An age range of roughly 25 to 70 years, with an average of roughly 45 years, was recorded for the donors. Whole blood, obtained from a commercial supplier, was collected from each healthy donor at three time points spaced around 13 days apart. For immunosequencing, genomic DNA was extracted from unsorted whole blood.

General study outcomes and caveats: The binomial model flagged around 1.2 differentially abundant clones between technical replicates but around 15 over around 2 weeks and under 25 over around 4 weeks. The authors expected biological variance in healthy repertoires might increase further over much longer intervals such as months to years. Across all healthy-donor time intervals, the beta-binomial model significantly lowered both the number of clones called differentially abundant and the false-positive rate. In all healthy donors, the variance in clone template counts between samples taken roughly 14 days apart rose significantly as total template count increased.

TCRbeta CDR3 regions were profiled with the immunoSEQ Assay using bias-controlled multiplex PCR amplification of genomic DNA. The study's own analysis went as follows. To quantify the absolute abundance of each unique TCRbeta CDR3 region, the sequences were collapsed and filtered. Two models were used to test differential abundance: a binomial model (Fisher-equivalent) and a beta-binomial model that adds time-dependent variance fitted from healthy donors. Clones with fewer than 5 combined templates were removed, and differential abundance was called for clones with a Benjamini-Hochberg FDR below 0.01. Using the form v = (b*log(k)+a)^2, the beta-binomial variance was modeled as a function of the total template count across the two samples. TCRdb mirrors the immuneACCESS table, restricted to in-frame sequences. Some clones are absent from its copies; in checked studies, under half trace to an unresolved V gene, and the reason for the others is unknown. The DNA was the basis for D and trimming; V, J and clone size are from that table. Recorded for this sample are 97,000 or so clones; about nine tenths of them occurred a single time. The ten biggest clones cover 11% to 15% of the sample.

The sample consisted of blood. The chain uses TRBV19 and TRBJ2-7, with 9 junctional bases fitting TRBD1. The TCR originated in a person aged 18 to 75 in good health. The base sequence is TGTGCCAGTAGGGCAACAGGGGGCCCCTACGAGCAGTACTTC. The resulting protein is CASRATGGPYEQYF.